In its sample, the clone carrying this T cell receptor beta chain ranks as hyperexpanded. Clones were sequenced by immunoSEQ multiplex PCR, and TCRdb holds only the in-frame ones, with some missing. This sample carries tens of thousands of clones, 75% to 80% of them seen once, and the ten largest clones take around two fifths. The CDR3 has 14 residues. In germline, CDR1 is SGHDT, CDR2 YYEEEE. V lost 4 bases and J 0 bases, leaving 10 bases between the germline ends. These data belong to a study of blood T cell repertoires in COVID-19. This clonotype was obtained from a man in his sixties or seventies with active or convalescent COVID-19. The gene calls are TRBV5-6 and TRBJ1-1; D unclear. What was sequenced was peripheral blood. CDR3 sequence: CASSHGGMNTEAFF. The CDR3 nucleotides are TGTGCCAGCAGCCACGGAGGGATGAACACTGAAGCTTTCTTT.